The next 4 T cell receptor beta chains were all read from a single sample in a study of blood T cell repertoires in COVID-19. Measured with immunoSEQ multiplex PCR; TCRdb has only the in-frame clones, and not every one. Of 270,000 or so clones listed, 84% were seen once; the top ten hold around 3.6%. The source material was PBMCs or T cells enriched from blood (not recorded which). The receptors were sampled from a man aged 50 to 60 who had recovered from COVID-19.

This chain connects TRBV7-6 to TRBJ1-6; D remains unclear. The CDR3 sequence is 17 residues long. V shed 3 bases and J shed 0 bases, with 12 bases lying between them. Per the germline V gene, CDR1 is SGHVS and CDR2 is FNYEAQ. The CDR3 protein is CASSFGSVSSYNSPLHF. The DNA for the CDR3 is TGTGCCAGCAGCTTTGGCAGCGTCAGCTCCTATAATTCACCCCTCCACTTT.

V is TRBV14 and J is TRBJ2-1; 12 bases line up with TRBD2. V trimming: 4 bases; J trimming: 7 bases; junction bases outside the gene matches: 8. This CDR3 spans 16 amino acids. Germline V lookup: CDR1 SGHDN, CDR2 FVKESK. The CDR3 here is CASSLSFGLAGNEQFF. For the CDR3, the DNA is TGTGCCAGCAGCCTTTCTTTCGGACTAGCGGGGAATGAGCAGTTCTTC.

The chain carries TRBV10-3 and TRBJ2-5; 7 bases map to TRBD2. The germline CDR1 and CDR2 sequences are ENHRY and SYGVKD. This CDR3 contains 14 residues. Trimming cost V 3 bases and J 2 bases; bases outside gene matches: 3. As DNA, the CDR3 is TGTGCCATCAGTGAATCTAGCGGACAAGAGACCCAGTACTTC. This codes for CAISESSGQETQYF.

This clone was counted only a few times. Other DNA sequences in the sample encode the same CDR3. V gene TRBV7-9 combines with J gene TRBJ2-7; D possibly corresponds to TRBD2 (5 bases). Germline V gene data show CDR1 as SEHNR and CDR2 as FQNEAQ (reference sequence). This CDR3 spans 12 amino acids. The V end lost 5 bases, the J end lost 3 bases, and 8 bases lay between the germline ends. CDR3 DNA: TGTGCCAGCAGCCGGACTGTCTACGAGCAGTACTTC. It specifies CASSRTVYEQYF.